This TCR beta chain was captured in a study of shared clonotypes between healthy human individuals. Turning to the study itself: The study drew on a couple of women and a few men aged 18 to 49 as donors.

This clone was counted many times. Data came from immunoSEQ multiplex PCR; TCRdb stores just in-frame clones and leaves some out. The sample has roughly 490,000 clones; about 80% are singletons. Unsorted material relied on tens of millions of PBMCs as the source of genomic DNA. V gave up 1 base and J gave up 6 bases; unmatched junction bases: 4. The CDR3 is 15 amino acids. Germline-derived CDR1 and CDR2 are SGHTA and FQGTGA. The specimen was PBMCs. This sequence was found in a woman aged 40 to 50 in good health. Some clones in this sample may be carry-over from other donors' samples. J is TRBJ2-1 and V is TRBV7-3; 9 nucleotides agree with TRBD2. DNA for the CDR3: TGTGCCAGCAGCTTAATGCGGGAGGGCCGCAATGAGCAGTTCTTC. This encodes CASSLMREGRNEQFF.